This T cell receptor (beta chain) was identified during a study of T cell responses to AZD1222 COVID-19 vaccine. This CDR3 contains 16 residues. Clones were sequenced by immunoSEQ multiplex PCR, and TCRdb holds only the in-frame ones, with some missing. The sample shows some 150,000 clones, about nine tenths of them seen only once. Comment on this clone: Its antigen remains unidentified.

Second doses were pooled across both intervals (about 4 or about 12 weeks). Points from the study as a whole: Unmutated variant regions are reportedly targeted by nearly half of spike-specific TCRs. Recipients of two AZD1222 doses showed rising Spike-specific TCR breadth and depth.

This clonotype was obtained from an adult who received the AZD1222 COVID-19 vaccine. The chain joins TRBV12-2 to TRBJ2-7; TRBD1, the D gene given by the table, was not confirmed from the DNA. TRBV12-2 is flagged as a pseudogene. The sequenced sample was peripheral blood, obtained 28 days after the second AZD1222 dose. CDR3 residues: CASRLEGRQGAREQYF. The DNA of the CDR3 is TGTGCAAGTCGCTTAGAGGGGCGACAGGGGGCGAGGGAGCAGTACTTC.